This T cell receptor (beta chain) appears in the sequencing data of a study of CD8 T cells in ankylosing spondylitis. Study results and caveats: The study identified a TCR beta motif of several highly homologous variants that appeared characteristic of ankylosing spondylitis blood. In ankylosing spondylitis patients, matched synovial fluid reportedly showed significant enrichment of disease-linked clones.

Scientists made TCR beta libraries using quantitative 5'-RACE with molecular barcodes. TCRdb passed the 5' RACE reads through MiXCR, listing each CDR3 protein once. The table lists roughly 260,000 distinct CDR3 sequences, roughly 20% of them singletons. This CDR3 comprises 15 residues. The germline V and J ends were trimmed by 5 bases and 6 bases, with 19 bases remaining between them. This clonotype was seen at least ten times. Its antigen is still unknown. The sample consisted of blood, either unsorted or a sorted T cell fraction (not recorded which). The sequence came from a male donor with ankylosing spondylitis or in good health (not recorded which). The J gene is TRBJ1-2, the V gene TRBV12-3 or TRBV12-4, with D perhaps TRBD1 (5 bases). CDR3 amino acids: CASSAQTGGENGYTF. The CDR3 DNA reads TGTGCCAGCAGTGCCCAGACCGGAGGGGAAAATGGCTACACCTTC.